The present entry profiles one TCR beta chain with its context. Antigen specificity is unknown. This specimen comes from a study of beta chain features in type 1 diabetes. The CDR3 sequence is 14 residues long. V lost 10 bases and J lost 2, with 15 bases in between. Germline V gene data show CDR1 as MNHEY and CDR2 as SVGAGI. Study conclusions and caveats: In comparison with healthy donors, patients had naive, central memory and Treg TCRB repertoires that appeared more similar. With patients and controls alike, PCR might favor shorter templates to an equal degree.

Expressed TCRB transcripts got sequenced, as all isolated RNA was reverse transcribed. The assay was immunoSEQ multiplex PCR, and TCRdb's table has in-frame clones only and misses some. This sample yields about 40,000 clones, of which around 48% are seen a single time; 0.72% belongs to the top ten. The sequencing sample was made of central memory CD4+ T cells from blood. The sequence was collected from a woman between 18 and 30 years old in good health. This rearrangement joins TRBV6-5 to TRBJ1-5; possibly TRBD1 for D (6 bases). Here the CDR3 reads CATSGGRGNQPQHF. The CDR3 nucleotides are TGTGCCACCTCGGGGGGGCGCGGCAATCAGCCCCAGCATTTT.